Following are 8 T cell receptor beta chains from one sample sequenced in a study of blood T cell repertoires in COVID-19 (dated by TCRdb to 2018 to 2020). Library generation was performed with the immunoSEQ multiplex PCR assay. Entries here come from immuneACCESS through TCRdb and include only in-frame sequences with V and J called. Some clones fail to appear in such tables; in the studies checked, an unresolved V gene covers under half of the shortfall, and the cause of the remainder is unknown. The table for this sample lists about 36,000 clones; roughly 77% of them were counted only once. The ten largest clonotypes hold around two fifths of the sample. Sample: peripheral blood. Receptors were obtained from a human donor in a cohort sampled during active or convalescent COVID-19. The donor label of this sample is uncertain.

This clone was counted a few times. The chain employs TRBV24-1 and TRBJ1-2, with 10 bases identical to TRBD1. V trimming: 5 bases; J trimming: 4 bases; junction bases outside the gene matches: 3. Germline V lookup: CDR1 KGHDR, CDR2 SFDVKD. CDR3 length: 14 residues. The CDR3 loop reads CATSARDRGYGYTF. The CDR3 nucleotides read TGTGCCACCAGTGCGAGGGACAGGGGCTATGGCTACACCTTC.

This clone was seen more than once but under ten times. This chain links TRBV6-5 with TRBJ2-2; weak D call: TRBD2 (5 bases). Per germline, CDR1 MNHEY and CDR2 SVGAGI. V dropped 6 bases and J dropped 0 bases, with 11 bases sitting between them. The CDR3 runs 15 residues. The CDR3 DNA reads TGTGCCAGCAGCGTAAGGAGGACGAACACCGGGGAGCTGTTTTTT. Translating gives CASSVRRTNTGELFF.

The CDR3 DNA follows: TGTGCCAGCAGTTGGGGGACAGGCGGCTCTGGAAACACCATATATTTT. Translation: CASSWGTGGSGNTIYF. This chain uses TRBV6-5 with TRBJ1-3, with 8 bases fitting TRBD1. From germline, CDR1 is MNHEY and CDR2 SVGAGI. This CDR3 spans 16 amino acids. V dropped 4 bases and J dropped 0; count of bases not matched to a gene: 5.

This CDR3 is CASSANPGLAGGSDTQYF. The CDR3 region has the DNA TGCGCCAGCAGCGCGAACCCTGGACTAGCGGGAGGTTCAGATACGCAGTATTTT. The rearrangement links TRBV5-1 to TRBJ2-3; TRBD2 aligns across 14 bases. V dropped 4 bases and J dropped 4; count of bases not matched to a gene: 11. Germline V gene data show CDR1 as SGHRS and CDR2 as YFSETQ. CDR3 length: 18 residues.

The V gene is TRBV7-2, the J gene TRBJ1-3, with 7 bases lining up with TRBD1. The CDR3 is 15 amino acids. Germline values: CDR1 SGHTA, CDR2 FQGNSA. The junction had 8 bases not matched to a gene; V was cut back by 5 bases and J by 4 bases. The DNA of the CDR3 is TGTGCCAGCAGCCAAACAGGGGATAAAGGAAACACCATATATTTT. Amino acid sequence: CASSQTGDKGNTIYF.

The CDR3 DNA follows: TGTGCCAGCAGCCGAAGGGCGACTAGCGGGATGGATGAGCAGTTCTTC. This encodes CASSRRATSGMDEQFF. The chain carries TRBV7-9 and TRBJ2-1, with 11 bases fitting TRBD2. Germline V gene data show CDR1 as SEHNR and CDR2 as FQNEAQ (reference sequence). J gave up 8 bases and V 5 bases, and 11 bases lay outside the gene matches. The CDR3 has 16 amino acids.

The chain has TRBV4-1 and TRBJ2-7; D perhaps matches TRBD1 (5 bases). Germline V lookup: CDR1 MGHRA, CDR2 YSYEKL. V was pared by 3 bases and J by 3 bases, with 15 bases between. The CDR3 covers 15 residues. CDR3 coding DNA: TGCGCCAGCAGCCATTTGGCTGGGGCCAGCTACGAGCAGTACTTC. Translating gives CASSHLAGASYEQYF.

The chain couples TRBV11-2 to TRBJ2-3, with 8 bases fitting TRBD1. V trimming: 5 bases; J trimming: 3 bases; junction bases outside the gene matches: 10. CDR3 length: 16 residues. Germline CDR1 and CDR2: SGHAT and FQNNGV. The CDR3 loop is CASSTRQGRRTDTQYF. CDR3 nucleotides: TGTGCCAGCAGCACACGACAGGGGAGGAGAACAGATACGCAGTATTTT.